A single sample is the source of the 6 T cell receptor beta chains below, sequenced in a study of T cells in Graves' hyperthyroidism and ophthalmopathy. RNA transcripts were the template for amplifying TCR beta CDR3 regions. RT-PCR in the first round (using the HTBI primer set) targeted the TCR CDR3. TCRdb used MiXCR to reprocess the multiplex PCR reads, holding one entry per CDR3 protein. The data show about 500,000 distinct CDR3 sequences, with roughly 16% seen just once and 29% held by the top ten. The sample consisted of blood. The source of these receptors is a woman in her thirties with Graves' ophthalmopathy.

About this clonotype: This may arise from a read error, as a much more abundant clone is one base away. The V and J genes are TRBV6-6 and TRBJ2-3, with 10 bases fitting TRBD1. Germline V gene lookup returns CDR1 MNHNY and CDR2 SVGAGI (reference sequence). The CDR3 length is 21 residues. V shed 0 bases and J 0 bases; nucleotides not matched to a gene: 15. DNA for the CDR3: TGTGCCAGCAGTTACTCGCCACACCAGGATCGACAGGGGGCTAGCACAGATACGCAGTATTTT. Amino acid sequence: CASSYSPHQDRQGASTDTQYF.

A few counts support this clonotype. The CDR3 nucleotides read TGTGCCAGCAGCCCGCAAAATTCGGGCTTTGAGCAGTTCTTC. Protein sequence: CASSPQNSGFEQFF. The chain employs TRBV7-3 and TRBJ2-1, with no clear D. This CDR3 is built from 14 residues. Germline V lookup: CDR1 SGHTA, CDR2 FQGTGA. The V end was cut by 5 bases, the J end by 9 bases, with 17 bases between.

In this sample, this clonotype turned up many times. This chain connects TRBV11-2 to TRBJ1-1; D is undetermined. The V gene lost 2 bases and the J gene lost 2 bases, with 6 bases spanning the gap. This CDR3 is 13 amino acids long. In germline, CDR1 is SGHAT, CDR2 FQNNGV. CDR3 protein: CASSLPTNTEAFF. The CDR3 nucleotides read TGTGCCAGCAGCTTACCCACCAACACTGAAGCTTTCTTT.

At least ten counts were recorded for this clonotype. The chain is built from TRBV20-1 and TRBJ2-1; 13 bases are a match to TRBD2. Trimming at V came to 5 bases and at J to 3 bases, leaving 4 bases not matched to a gene. Germline V gene sequence: CDR1 DFQATT, CDR2 SNEGSKA (reference sequence). The CDR3 sequence is 15 residues long. CDR3 region: CSAPTSGGGYNEQFF. The CDR3 coding sequence is TGCAGTGCTCCTACTAGCGGGGGGGGCTACAATGAGCAGTTCTTC.

As DNA, the CDR3 is TGTGCCAGCACCAATAAGGAAGGGGCTCCTTACGAGACCCAGTACTTC. Protein product: CASTNKEGAPYETQYF. This rearrangement joins TRBV28 to TRBJ2-5; maybe TRBD1 (5 bases). The CDR3 is made up of 16 amino acids. V was clipped by 7 bases and J by 5 bases, with 23 bases between them. The germline V gene has CDR1 MDHEN and CDR2 SYDVKM.

In this sample, this clonotype turned up a few times. This chain joins TRBV6-1 and TRBJ1-5; D gene unclear. V was pared by 4 bases and J by 5 bases, with 15 bases between. Germline CDR1 and CDR2: MNHNS and SASEGT. This CDR3 comprises 15 residues. In nucleotides, the CDR3 is TGTGCCAGCAGTGCGATCGGGGTACGTGATCAGCCCCAGCATTTT. Translation gives CASSAIGVRDQPQHF.